Below, 21 T cell receptor beta chains from the same sample are listed, as sequenced in a study of response to subunit inactivated influenza vaccine. TCRdb reprocessed the RT-PCR reads via MiXCR and lists one record per CDR3 protein. The data contain 650,000 or so distinct CDR3 sequences, about 14% of them seen just once; the ten biggest clones take up 6% to 9.5%. The sequenced sample was PBMCs from blood, obtained about 14 days before vaccination. These receptors were taken from a man in his fifties or sixties who received an inactivated influenza vaccine.

This chain connects TRBV6-2 or TRBV6-3 to TRBJ2-1; 10 bases map to TRBD1. The J segment lost 7 bases and the V segment lost 6 bases, leaving 6 bases of the junction unmatched. The length of the CDR3 is 14 residues. CDR1 MNHEY and CDR2 SVGEGT come from the germline V gene. CDR3 coding DNA: TGTGCCAGCAGAGGCGACAGGGGGCAAAATGAGCAGTTCTTC. It is translated as CASRGDRGQNEQFF.

This clonotype was seen a handful of times. This chain connects TRBV3-1 to TRBJ1-2; 9 bases line up with TRBD1. CDR1 LGHDT and CDR2 YNNKEL come from the germline V gene (reference sequence). J was trimmed by 8 bases and V by 3 bases; bases with no gene match: 7. The CDR3 covers 14 residues. Here the CDR3 reads CASSQVQGALGYTF. The CDR3 DNA is TGTGCCAGCAGCCAGGTACAGGGGGCTTTGGGCTACACCTTC.

CDR3 loop: CASSSLPGAGANVLTF. The CDR3 DNA reads TGTGCCAGCAGCTCACTACCCGGAGCTGGGGCCAACGTCCTGACTTTC. The chain employs TRBV11-2 and TRBJ2-6, with D unresolved. CDR3 length: 16 residues. The V gene lost 4 bases and the J gene lost 2 bases, with 12 bases spanning the gap. CDR1 is SGHAT and CDR2 is FQNNGV in the germline V gene. The entire variable domain, with the rest obtained from reference TRBV11-2 and TRBJ2-6, is as follows: EAGVAQSPRYKIIEKRQSVAFWCNPISGHATLYWYQQILGQGPKLLIQFQNNGVVDDSQLPKDRFSAERLKGVDSTLKIQPAKLEDSAVYLCASSSLPGAGANVLTFGAGSRLTVL.

This clonotype turned up a few times. The chain joins TRBV4-2 to TRBJ2-1; a possible D gene is TRBD2 (7 bases). CDR1 LGHNA and CDR2 YNFKEQ come from the germline V gene. The CDR3 has 15 residues. V was pared by 4 bases and J by 5 bases, with 15 bases between. CDR3 sequence reads: CASSPGGSGDNEQFF. The CDR3 DNA sequence: TGTGCCAGCAGCCCCGGGGGGTCAGGGGACAATGAGCAGTTCTTC.

At least ten counts were recorded for this clonotype. This chain joins TRBV7-6 and TRBJ2-5; the match to TRBD1 covers 7 bases. With 5 bases clipped from V and 2 bases from J, the junction kept 8 bases outside the gene matches. Germline V gives CDR1 SGHVS, CDR2 FNYEAQ. The length of the CDR3 is 15 residues. CDR3: CASSAPTGKQETQYF. In nucleotides, the CDR3 is TGTGCCAGCAGCGCACCGACAGGGAAACAAGAGACCCAGTACTTC.

V is TRBV28 and J is TRBJ2-7; unclear D gene. Trimming removed 5 bases from V and 9 bases from J, with 17 bases in between. CDR1 is MDHEN, CDR2 SYDVKM, per germline. The CDR3 runs to 13 residues. The CDR3 protein is CASSPGVGRRQYF. DNA of the CDR3: TGTGCCAGCAGTCCCGGTGTTGGGCGCAGGCAGTACTTC.

The J gene is TRBJ2-1, the V gene TRBV20-1; D is possibly TRBD1 (6 bases). V lost 1 base, J lost 8 bases, and 18 bases lay in between. The CDR3 has 15 residues. The germline V gene has CDR1 DFQATT and CDR2 SNEGSKA (reference sequence). In DNA form, the CDR3 reads TGCAGTGCTAGAGGGTCACAGGGAATGTTTGATGAGCAGTTCTTC. This encodes CSARGSQGMFDEQFF.

In this sample, this clonotype turned up a few times. The chain uses TRBV29-1 and TRBJ1-2; D possibly corresponds to TRBD1 (6 bases). The V gene's germline CDR1 is SQVTM and CDR2 ANQGSEA. Trimming took off 7 bases at V and 3 bases at J, with 15 bases between the two ends. The CDR3 extends over 13 amino acids. CDR3 DNA sequence: TGCAGCGCCCTCCGGGGGGCGGACTATGGCTACACCTTC. Translation gives CSALRGADYGYTF.

This clonotype has at least ten counts. The CDR3 bases are TGTGCCAGTCAATCTGGGGAGGTGAACACTGAAGCTTTCTTT. It is translated as CASQSGEVNTEAFF. The rearrangement joins TRBV19 to TRBJ1-1; D gene unclear. The germline gives CDR1 LNHDA, CDR2 SQIVND (reference sequence). This CDR3 contains 14 residues. Trimming removed 8 bases from V and 0 bases from J, with 13 bases in between.

This clonotype occurred a few times. The V call is TRBV10-3, the J call TRBJ2-7; TRBD1 aligns across 7 bases. This CDR3 has 14 residues. Trimming at V came to 3 bases and at J to 4 bases, leaving 6 bases not matched to a gene. The V gene's germline CDR1 is ENHRY and CDR2 SYGVKD. The CDR3 nucleotides read TGTGCCATCAGTGATATGGGACAGACTTACGAGCAGTACTTC. Its protein is CAISDMGQTYEQYF.

In its sample, this clonotype was seen a few times. The J gene is TRBJ1-3, the V gene TRBV3-1, with a possible D match to TRBD1 (6 bases). The germline gives CDR1 LGHDT, CDR2 YNNKEL (reference sequence). The CDR3 runs 15 residues. Trimming pared 6 bases from V and 0 bases from J, leaving 12 bases between. In DNA form, the CDR3 reads TGTGCCAGCAGGGACAGAGGGGCCTCTGGAAACACCATATATTTT. This codes for CASRDRGASGNTIYF.

Worth noting for this clonotype: A junction boundary mismatches the germline segment, possibly from a read error. V is TRBV24-1 and J is TRBJ2-1; a possible D gene is TRBD1 (5 bases). This CDR3 has 12 residues. Germline CDR1 and CDR2: KGHDR and SFDVKD. CDR3 bases: TGTGCCACCAGGAGCACTGACAGAACTCCTCATTTC. This encodes CATRSTDRTPHF.

This clonotype has a handful of counts. CDR3 sequence reads: CASSSTGETPYEQYF. CDR3 in DNA: TGTGCCAGCAGTTCCACAGGGGAAACCCCCTACGAGCAGTACTTC. The chain carries TRBV27 and TRBJ2-7; 7 bases align to TRBD1. This CDR3 is 15 amino acids long. Germline CDR1 is MNHEY and CDR2 is SMNVEV (reference sequence). The V gene end was trimmed by 4 bases and the J gene end by 2 bases; junction bases not matched to a gene: 8.

This clonotype was detected a few times. This chain joins TRBV3-1 and TRBJ2-2, with 11 nucleotides matching TRBD2. Germline-derived CDR1 and CDR2 are LGHDT and YNNKEL (reference sequence). The CDR3 covers 16 residues. The junction had 4 bases not matched to a gene; V was cut back by 1 base and J by 6 bases. The CDR3 reads CASSQATSGKAGELFF. CDR3 sequence (DNA): TGTGCCAGCAGCCAAGCGACTAGCGGGAAGGCCGGGGAGCTGTTTTTT.

The V gene is TRBV12-3 or TRBV12-4, the J gene TRBJ2-7, with D possibly being TRBD1 (5 bases). V lost 8 bases to trimming and J lost 3 bases, with 11 bases between them. This CDR3 comprises 12 residues. CDR3 sequence: CASGRQNYEQYF. The CDR3 bases are TGTGCCAGCGGAAGACAGAACTACGAGCAGTACTTC.

This clonotype was counted a few times. CDR3 region: CASSPRKEGFWQREQYF. CDR3 nucleotides: TGCGCCAGCAGCCCCCGAAAGGAGGGGTTTTGGCAAAGGGAGCAGTACTTC. The J gene is TRBJ2-7, the V gene TRBV4-1, with TRBD2 as a possible D gene (6 bases). Germline V gives CDR1 MGHRA, CDR2 YSYEKL. V was shortened by 4 bases and J by 7 bases, with 26 bases between the two germline ends. This CDR3 region has 17 residues.

This clonotype was observed a handful of times. This chain uses TRBV27 with TRBJ2-5; D is possibly TRBD1 (5 bases). Germline V gene sequence: CDR1 MNHEY, CDR2 SMNVEV (reference sequence). The CDR3 sequence is 18 residues long. The V end lost 1 base, the J end lost 5 bases, and 23 bases lay between the germline ends. DNA for the CDR3: TGTGCCAGCAGTTTATTGGGTTGGGCGGACCAGGGCATGGAGACCCAGTACTTC. It codes for CASSLLGWADQGMETQYF.

J is TRBJ2-7 and V is TRBV3-1, with 10 nucleotides matching TRBD1. J lost 2 bases, V lost 5 bases, and 6 bases had no gene match. This CDR3 spans 15 amino acids. Germline-derived CDR1 and CDR2 are LGHDT and YNNKEL (reference sequence). CDR3 nucleotides: TGTGCCAGCAGCAGACAGACAGGGGGCCCCTACGAGCAGTACTTC. Its protein product is CASSRQTGGPYEQYF.

The rearrangement uses TRBV6-2 or TRBV6-3 and TRBJ2-1; D might be TRBD1 (5 bases). CDR3 size: 14 residues. V was cut by 5 bases and J by 8 bases, with 16 bases left in between. The germline V gene encodes CDR1 MNHEY and CDR2 SVGEGT. The CDR3 sequence: CASSPWVVGHEQFF. CDR3 DNA sequence: TGTGCCAGCAGTCCCTGGGTGGTGGGGCATGAGCAGTTCTTC.

This chain links TRBV5-1 with TRBJ2-3, with unresolved D. Germline assignment: CDR1 SGHRS and CDR2 YFSETQ. V shed 8 bases and J shed 5 bases, with 18 bases lying between them. CDR3 size: 14 residues. CDR3: CASAESDSVDTQYF. For the CDR3, the DNA is TGCGCCAGTGCCGAAAGTGATTCGGTAGATACGCAGTATTTT.

This clonotype was found a few times. The chain is built from TRBV20-1 and TRBJ2-1, with TRBD2 identical over 7 bases. V was clipped by 0 bases and J by 4 bases; unmatched bases: 9. The CDR3 consists of 16 residues. CDR1 DFQATT and CDR2 SNEGSKA come from the germline V gene (reference sequence). The CDR3 DNA reads as TGCAGTGCTAGAGATCGCCCAGCGGGAAAGTACAATGAGCAGTTCTTC. It specifies CSARDRPAGKYNEQFF.